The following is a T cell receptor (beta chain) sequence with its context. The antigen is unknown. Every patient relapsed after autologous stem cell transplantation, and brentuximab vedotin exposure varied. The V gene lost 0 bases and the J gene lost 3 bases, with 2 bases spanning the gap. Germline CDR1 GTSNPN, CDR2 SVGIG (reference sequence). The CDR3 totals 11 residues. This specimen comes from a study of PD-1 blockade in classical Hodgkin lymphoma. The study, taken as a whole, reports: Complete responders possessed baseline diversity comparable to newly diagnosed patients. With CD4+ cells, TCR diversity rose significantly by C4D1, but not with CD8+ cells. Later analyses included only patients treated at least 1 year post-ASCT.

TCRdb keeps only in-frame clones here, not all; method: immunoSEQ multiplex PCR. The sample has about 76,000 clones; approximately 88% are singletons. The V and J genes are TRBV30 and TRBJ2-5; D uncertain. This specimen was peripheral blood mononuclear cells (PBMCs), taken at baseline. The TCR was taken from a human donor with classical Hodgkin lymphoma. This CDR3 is CAWSVEETQYF. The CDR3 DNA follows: TGTGCCTGGAGTGTAGAAGAGACCCAGTACTTC.